The sequence of this T cell receptor beta chain was determined in a study of cytomegalovirus exposure and HLA in healthy donors. Study-wide results and limits: TCR clusters originating in the first cohort tended to co-occur in the 120 validation repertoires, according to a later analysis.

Profiled with immunoSEQ multiplex PCR; TCRdb holds only in-frame clones, not every one. The data show 100,000 to 150,000 clones, around 94% seen once. With respect to this clone: Its specificity is not known.

This clonotype originated in a woman between 18 and 29 years old in good health and CMV-seronegative. The source material was PBMCs.

CDR3 sequence: CASSVGRADEQFF. The CDR3, as DNA: TGTGCCAGCAGCGTAGGGAGGGCCGATGAGCAGTTCTTC. The rearrangement uses TRBV9 and TRBJ2-1; a weak D match, TRBD2 (6 bases). Germline V gene lookup returns CDR1 SGDLS and CDR2 YYNGEE. V gave up 0 bases and J gave up 8 bases, with 9 bases separating them. The CDR3 consists of 13 residues.